One T cell receptor (beta chain) is described in this entry. V lost 8 bases, J lost 8 bases, and 18 bases lay in between. The germline V gene encodes CDR1 MNHEY and CDR2 SVGAGI. CDR3 length: 14 residues. The sample belongs to a study of blood T cell repertoires in COVID-19. As processed by the authors: It was from reference gene primer amplification that nucleated cell counts were estimated. Generated by immunoSEQ multiplex PCR, the TCRdb table keeps only in-frame clones and is missing some. For V, J and clone size, that table is used; D and trimming come from the DNA. The sample gives a few hundred thousand clones, 85% to 90% of which show up once; around 3.6% is in the top ten.

This sequence originates from a man between 18 and 35 years old with active or convalescent COVID-19. Sequenced: peripheral blood. This chain connects TRBV6-5 to TRBJ1-4; D may be TRBD1 (5 bases). The CDR3 DNA sequence: TGTGCCAGCGGACGGACGGGGGTGGTCGAAAAACTGTTTTTT. This translates into CASGRTGVVEKLFF.